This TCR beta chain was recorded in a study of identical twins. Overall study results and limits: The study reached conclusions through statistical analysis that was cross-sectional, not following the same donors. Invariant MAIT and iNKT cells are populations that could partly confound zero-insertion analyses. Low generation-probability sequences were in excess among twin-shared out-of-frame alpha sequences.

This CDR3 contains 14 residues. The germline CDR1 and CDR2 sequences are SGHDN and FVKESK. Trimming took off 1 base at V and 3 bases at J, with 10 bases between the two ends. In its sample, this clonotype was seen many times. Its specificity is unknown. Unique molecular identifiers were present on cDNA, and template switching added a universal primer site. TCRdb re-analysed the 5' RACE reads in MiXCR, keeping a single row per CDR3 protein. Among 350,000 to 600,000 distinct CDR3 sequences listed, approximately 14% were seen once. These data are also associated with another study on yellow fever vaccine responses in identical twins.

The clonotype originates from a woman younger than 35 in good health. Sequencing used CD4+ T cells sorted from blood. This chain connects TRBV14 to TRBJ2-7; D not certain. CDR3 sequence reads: CASSQAGTFYEQYF. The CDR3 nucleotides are TGTGCCAGCAGCCAAGCCGGCACCTTCTACGAGCAGTACTTC.